These T cell receptor beta chains were read from a single sample in a study of blood T cell repertoires in COVID-19. Assay: immunoSEQ multiplex PCR; the TCRdb copy retains only in-frame clones and omits some. The sample lists 400,000 to 550,000 clones, roughly 89% seen once, with over 4% in the top ten. Sequencing was done on a sample of peripheral blood. All receptors come from a woman in her twenties or thirties with acute or convalescent COVID-19. Each CDR3 is given with its conserved first and last residue. Fields, in order: V gene, clone size, D gene, J gene, CDR3 protein, CDR3 DNA. The D gene is left open where the match is weak. Not every row has a clone size; where given, it reads once, few, many or a size class.

TRBV6-5	.	TRBD1	TRBJ1-2	CASSYSISGTGGDYTF	TGTGCCAGCAGTTACTCGATTTCCGGGACAGGGGGCGACTACACCTTC
TRBV7-2	.	TRBD1	TRBJ1-2	CASSLDTTGVYGYTF	TGTGCCAGCAGCTTAGATACGACAGGGGTCTATGGCTACACCTTC
TRBV30	once	TRBD1	TRBJ2-7	CAWSVGQAPLSYEQYF	TGTGCCTGGAGTGTGGGACAGGCCCCTCTAAGCTACGAGCAGTACTTC
TRBV4-2	.	.	TRBJ1-2	CASSQPAGVNYGYTF	TGTGCCAGCAGCCAACCGGCAGGGGTTAACTATGGCTACACCTTC
TRBV19	.	.	TRBJ1-1	CASSFTGAMNTEAFF	TGTGCCAGTAGTTTTACAGGAGCTATGAACACTGAAGCTTTCTTT
TRBV5-1	.	TRBD1	TRBJ1-2	CASSFLQGDDGYTF	TGCGCCAGCAGCTTTCTACAGGGGGATGATGGCTACACCTTC
TRBV11-2	.	.	TRBJ2-3	CASSPRSSSSTDTQYF	TGTGCCAGCAGCCCCAGGTCCTCTTCTAGCACAGATACGCAGTATTTT
TRBV6-1	.	TRBD1	TRBJ1-6	CASSEGQQLSPLHF	TGTGCCAGCAGTGAGGGACAGCAGCTTTCACCCCTCCACTTT
TRBV5-1	once	TRBD1	TRBJ1-2	CASSPGQGNYGYTF	TGCGCCAGCAGCCCGGGACAGGGTAACTATGGCTACACCTTC
TRBV7-7	.	.	TRBJ2-2	CASSPNGVEHTGELFF	TGTGCCAGCAGCCCGAACGGGGTCGAACACACCGGGGAGCTGTTTTTT
TRBV7-6	.	.	TRBJ2-2	CASSLRPGGANTGELFF	TGTGCCAGCAGCTTAAGGCCCGGGGGAGCGAACACCGGGGAGCTGTTTTTT
TRBV6-1	.	.	TRBJ1-5	CASRPDMYSNQPQHF	TGTGCCAGCAGACCGGACATGTATAGCAATCAGCCCCAGCATTTT
TRBV6-6	few	.	TRBJ1-3	CASSPTPTGLSGNTIYF	TGTGCCAGCAGTCCTACTCCGACAGGACTCTCTGGAAACACCATATATTTT
TRBV10-3	.	.	TRBJ1-2	CAISEYPGAKNYGYTF	TGTGCCATCAGTGAGTATCCGGGAGCGAAAAACTATGGCTACACCTTC
TRBV14	few	.	TRBJ2-7	CASSRTAAYEQYF	TGTGCCAGCAGCCGGACAGCCGCATACGAGCAGTACTTC
TRBV19	.	TRBD1	TRBJ2-3	CASSTTGSDTQYF	TGTGCCAGTAGTACGACAGGGTCAGATACGCAGTATTTT
TRBV2	few	TRBD2	TRBJ2-1	CASARAFLAAHEQFF	TGTGCCAGCGCCAGAGCGTTTCTAGCGGCCCATGAGCAGTTCTTC
TRBV9	.	TRBD1	TRBJ1-3	CASSTGGSGNTIYF	TGTGCCAGCAGTACAGGGGGCTCTGGAAACACCATATATTTT
TRBV29-1	.	.	TRBJ1-1	CSAEKGRGTEAFF	TGCAGCGCCGAGAAGGGCCGGGGGACTGAAGCTTTCTTT
TRBV6-2/TRBV6-3	few	TRBD1	TRBJ1-5	CASSSPDRGQPQHF	TGTGCCAGCAGTTCCCCTGACAGGGGTCAGCCCCAGCATTTT
TRBV2	.	.	TRBJ2-7	CASNTGSYEQYF	TGTGCCAGCAATACAGGGTCATACGAGCAGTACTTC
TRBV2	.	.	TRBJ2-5	CASSEVPATETQYF	TGTGCCAGCAGTGAAGTTCCAGCGACGGAGACCCAGTACTTC
TRBV5-4	.	TRBD2	TRBJ2-5	CASSLGGLAGNVKETQYF	TGTGCCAGCAGCTTGGGGGGACTAGCGGGGAACGTTAAAGAGACCCAGTACTTC
TRBV19	.	TRBD1	TRBJ1-5	CASSTTGGLSNQPQHF	TGTGCCAGTAGTACGACAGGGGGCTTGAGCAATCAGCCCCAGCATTTT
TRBV24-1	.	.	TRBJ2-1	CATMRGNYNEQFF	TGTGCCACCATGAGGGGGAACTACAATGAGCAGTTCTTC
TRBV4-2	.	TRBD1	TRBJ2-5	CAIRQGASQETQYF	TGTGCCATACGACAGGGGGCAAGCCAAGAGACCCAGTACTTC
TRBV7-2	once	.	TRBJ2-1	CASSFGGSYNEQFF	TGTGCCAGCAGCTTCGGGGGATCCTACAATGAGCAGTTCTTC
TRBV19	.	.	TRBJ1-1	CASSQGGTEAFF	TGTGCCAGTAGTCAGGGAGGAACTGAAGCTTTCTTT
TRBV4-1	many	TRBD1	TRBJ1-1	CASSREDRVRTEAFF	TGCGCCAGCAGCCGGGAGGACAGGGTACGCACTGAAGCTTTCTTT
TRBV25-1	.	TRBD1	TRBJ2-7	CASSEYRGRFFHEQYF	TGTGCCAGCAGTGAATACAGGGGGCGCTTTTTCCACGAGCAGTACTTC
TRBV5-1	.	.	TRBJ1-4	CASSFGNSNEKLFF	TGCGCCAGCAGCTTCGGGAATTCGAATGAAAAACTGTTTTTT
TRBV24-1	few	TRBD1	TRBJ1-1	CATSDSRGLTEAFF	TGTGCCACCAGTGATTCCAGGGGGCTCACTGAAGCTTTCTTT
TRBV6-5	.	.	TRBJ1-5	CASSYEGNQPQHF	TGTGCCAGCAGTTACGAGGGAAATCAGCCCCAGCATTTT
TRBV7-9	once	.	TRBJ2-7	CASSERSRDFRPYEQYF	TGTGCCAGCAGCGAACGTTCCCGGGACTTCAGGCCCTACGAGCAGTACTTC
TRBV5-6	.	.	TRBJ1-5	CASSWGVNQPQHF	TGTGCCAGCTCATGGGGGGTAAATCAGCCCCAGCATTTT
TRBV18	.	.	TRBJ2-3	CASSPNTRTDTQYF	TGTGCCAGCTCACCAAATACGAGGACAGATACGCAGTATTTT
TRBV5-5	.	.	TRBJ1-2	CARTQESVPNYGYTF	TGTGCCCGAACACAGGAATCAGTCCCTAACTATGGCTACACCTTC
TRBV9	.	.	TRBJ2-3	CASSVNAATDTQYF	TGTGCCAGCAGCGTAAACGCGGCAACAGATACGCAGTATTTT
TRBV5-4	.	.	TRBJ2-1	CASSTKQSTSSYNEQFF	TGTGCCAGCAGCACGAAACAGAGTACGAGCTCCTACAATGAGCAGTTCTTC
TRBV30	once	.	TRBJ2-3	CAWSVLRRGGTDTQYF	TGTGCCTGGAGTGTACTACGCAGGGGCGGGACAGATACGCAGTATTTT
TRBV28	once	TRBD2	TRBJ2-1	CASTVTSGGAEFF	TGTGCCAGCACCGTCACTAGCGGGGGGGCGGAGTTCTTC
TRBV7-2	once	TRBD1	TRBJ2-7	CASSYTGGPYEQYF	TGTGCCAGCAGCTACACAGGGGGCCCCTACGAGCAGTACTTC
TRBV7-8	.	.	TRBJ1-1	CASSLNGGYTEAFF	TGTGCCAGCAGCTTGAATGGGGGGTACACTGAAGCTTTCTTT
TRBV5-1	.	TRBD1	TRBJ1-2	CASSVRDSNYGYTF	TGCGCCAGCAGCGTCCGGGACAGTAACTATGGCTACACCTTC